These 21 T cell receptor beta chains originate from one sample sequenced in a study of CD8+CD57+ T cells in acquired aplastic anemia. Profiling of TCR beta VDJ combinations and CDR3 sequences used genomic DNA as template. TCRdb fed the reads into MiXCR, producing one record per CDR3 protein. The repertoire consists of about 130,000 distinct CDR3 sequences, with less than 45% occurring once and the leading ten covering over 6.5%. Input material: sorted CD4+, CD8+, or CD8+CD57+ T cells (not recorded which) from PBMCs. Source of these receptors: a human donor in good health, serving as a control.

The rearrangement joins TRBV20-1 to TRBJ2-4; D is tentatively TRBD1 or TRBD2 (5 bases each). The V end was cut by 1 base, the J end by 8 bases, with 15 bases between. The germline V gene has CDR1 DFQATT and CDR2 SNEGSKA (reference sequence). CDR3 length: 14 amino acids. The CDR3 nucleotides are TGCAGTGCTAGAGCCCGAGGGGAATTATACATTCAGTACTTC. Amino acids: CSARARGELYIQYF.

This clonotype was observed a few times. The genes are TRBV6-2 or TRBV6-3 and TRBJ1-4; 9 bases map to TRBD1. V lost 0 bases and J lost 5; bases outside the gene matches: 16. In germline, CDR1 is MNHEY, CDR2 SVGEGT. This CDR3 has 20 amino acids. CDR3 sequence reads: CASSYSIRGGSGQGNEKLFF. CDR3 nucleotide sequence: TGTGCCAGCAGTTACTCTATACGAGGGGGCTCAGGACAGGGGAATGAAAAACTGTTTTTT.

This clonotype has ten or more counts. V is TRBV5-1 and J is TRBJ2-3; 8 nucleotides agree with TRBD1. The germline gives CDR1 SGHRS, CDR2 YFSETQ. This CDR3 is built from 15 residues. The junction had 3 bases not matched to a gene; V was cut back by 0 bases and J by 3 bases. This chain's CDR3 is CASSLEDRGTDTQYF. For the CDR3, the DNA is TGCGCCAGCAGCTTGGAAGACAGGGGTACAGATACGCAGTATTTT.

This clonotype showed up many times. V and J are TRBV11-2 and TRBJ1-4; D call uncertain. The V gene lost 1 base and the J gene lost 5 bases, with 11 bases spanning the gap. This CDR3 region has 15 residues. Germline-derived CDR1 and CDR2 are SGHAT and FQNNGV. The CDR3 region has the DNA TGTGCCAGCAGCTTAGTACGGAGTACGAATGAAAAACTGTTTTTT. Amino acids: CASSLVRSTNEKLFF.

In this sample, this clonotype turned up many times. V usage is TRBV11-3 and J usage is TRBJ1-1; a weak D match, TRBD1 (5 bases). The CDR3 consists of 15 residues. The germline V gene encodes CDR1 SGHNT and CDR2 YENEEA. V lost 5 bases to trimming and J lost 2 bases, with 15 bases between them. This chain's CDR3 is CASSPRGWGNTEAFF. The CDR3, as DNA: TGTGCCAGCAGCCCTAGGGGCTGGGGAAACACTGAAGCTTTCTTT.

The chain carries TRBV10-3 and TRBJ2-2; D remains ambiguous. This CDR3 region has 13 residues. The germline V gene has CDR1 ENHRY and CDR2 SYGVKD. V lost 3 bases, J lost 3 bases, and 5 bases lay in between. CDR3 sequence (DNA): TGTGCCATCAGTGACCGAGACACCGGGGAGCTGTTTTTT. Translation gives CAISDRDTGELFF.

This clonotype has ten or more counts. The chain has TRBV12-3 or TRBV12-4 and TRBJ2-2; D uncertain. V gave up 4 bases and J gave up 5 bases, with 8 bases separating them. The CDR3 runs to 13 residues. The DNA for the CDR3 is TGTGCCAGCAGTTCTAGGGTTACCGGGGAGCTGTTTTTT. Its protein product is CASSSRVTGELFF.

This clonotype was recorded many times. This rearrangement joins TRBV20-1 to TRBJ2-7, with D tentatively TRBD2 (5 bases). Trimming removed 6 bases from V and 1 base from J, with 10 bases in between. Per germline, CDR1 DFQATT and CDR2 SNEGSKA (reference sequence). The CDR3 has 12 residues. The DNA for the CDR3 is TGCAGTGCCGCTCGGGGATCCTACGAGCAGTACTTC. Protein sequence: CSAARGSYEQYF.

The genes are TRBV10-3 and TRBJ2-7, with TRBD2 matching over 10 bases. V shed 4 bases and J 3 bases; nucleotides not matched to a gene: 3. This CDR3 comprises 14 residues. The germline V gene has CDR1 ENHRY and CDR2 SYGVKD. The CDR3 DNA sequence: TGTGCCATCAGTGGGACTAGCGGCGACTACGAGCAGTACTTC. Translation gives CAISGTSGDYEQYF.

This clonotype has more than one count but fewer than ten. The chain recombines TRBV19 with TRBJ1-5; D not certain. Germline V gene data show CDR1 as LNHDA and CDR2 as SQIVND (reference sequence). The V gene lost 7 bases and the J gene lost 7 bases, with 11 bases spanning the gap. The CDR3 is 12 residues long. CDR3 bases: TGTGCCAGTATTACAGCACAACAGCCCCAGCATTTT. The encoded protein is CASITAQQPQHF.

The chain carries TRBV19 and TRBJ1-2; no clear D. This CDR3 contains 13 residues. V gave up 2 bases and J gave up 4 bases, with 8 bases separating them. Per the germline V gene, CDR1 is LNHDA and CDR2 is SQIVND (reference sequence). In DNA, the CDR3 is TGTGCCAGTAGTATATCGGGCAGCTATGGCTACACCTTC. Amino acid sequence: CASSISGSYGYTF.

This clonotype was found many times. The chain joins TRBV30 to TRBJ1-6; D gene unclear. The germline CDR1 and CDR2 sequences are GTSNPN and SVGIG (reference sequence). V was shortened by 0 bases and J by 7 bases, with 7 bases between the two germline ends. The CDR3 is 13 amino acids. Here the CDR3 reads CAWSVGLNSPLHF. The CDR3 DNA is TGTGCCTGGAGTGTGGGCCTGAATTCACCCCTCCACTTT.

The chain links TRBV5-4 to TRBJ1-2; TRBD1 is a possible D gene (6 bases). The CDR3 is 16 residues long. The germline V gene has CDR1 SGHNT and CDR2 YYREEE (reference sequence). The V and J ends lost 1 base and 4 bases respectively, with 17 bases between them. This CDR3 reads CASSLYLGTTVYGYTF. In DNA form, the CDR3 reads TGTGCCAGCAGCTTGTATCTAGGGACAACAGTCTATGGCTACACCTTC.

This clonotype was recorded once. This chain uses TRBV24-1 with TRBJ1-5; D perhaps matches TRBD1 (5 bases). From germline, CDR1 is KGHDR and CDR2 SFDVKD. The CDR3 has 17 residues. Between the trimmed V and J ends, which lost 5 bases and 2 bases, there was a span of 18 bases. Here the CDR3 reads CATSVGAGGVRNQPQHF. In nucleotides, the CDR3 is TGTGCCACCAGTGTCGGGGCCGGGGGGGTCCGCAATCAGCCCCAGCATTTT.

The V gene is TRBV27, the J gene TRBJ2-1; 11 bases align to TRBD2. V lost 5 bases to trimming and J lost 6 bases; unmatched junction nucleotides: 12. The CDR3 length is 17 residues. Looked up from germline, CDR1 is MNHEY and CDR2 is SMNVEV (reference sequence). The CDR3 DNA is TGTGCCAGCAGTCCAACCTATTGGCTAGCGGGGGGCAATGAGCAGTTCTTC. Its translation is CASSPTYWLAGGNEQFF.

Regarding this clonotype: This may stem from a read error, because a much larger clone lies one nucleotide away. This chain joins TRBV11-2 and TRBJ2-2; D call uncertain. The germline V gene has CDR1 SGHAT and CDR2 FQNNGV. This CDR3 region has 13 residues. Trimming took off 5 bases at V and 7 bases at J, with 11 bases between the two ends. CDR3: CASSRVHNGELFF. The CDR3 DNA reads TGTGCCAGCAGCCGAGTACACAACGGGGAGCTGTTTTTT.

V is TRBV19 and J is TRBJ1-5; D call uncertain. Between the trimmed V and J ends, which lost 6 bases and 7 bases, there was a span of 13 bases. This CDR3 is built from 13 residues. Germline CDR1 is LNHDA and CDR2 is SQIVND (reference sequence). The CDR3 region has the DNA TGTGCCAGTAGCCCGACAAATGGGCAGCCCCAGCATTTT. Its translation is CASSPTNGQPQHF.

This clonotype was recorded at least ten times. The V and J genes are TRBV20-1 and TRBJ1-2; D is ambiguous. Deletions cut 3 bases from V and 2 bases from J, with 7 bases between. Germline values: CDR1 DFQATT, CDR2 SNEGSKA (reference sequence). The CDR3 runs 12 residues. CDR3 sequence: CSASSQNYGYTF. CDR3 nucleotide sequence: TGCAGTGCTAGTTCACAGAACTATGGCTACACCTTC.

The V call is TRBV19, the J call TRBJ2-6; D gene ambiguous. Per the germline V gene, CDR1 is LNHDA and CDR2 is SQIVND (reference sequence). The germline V and J ends were trimmed by 3 bases and 0 bases, with 6 bases remaining between them. This CDR3 comprises 15 residues. CDR3 bases: TGTGCCAGTAGTATTGGGGTCTCTGGGGCCAACGTCCTGACTTTC. This sequence encodes CASSIGVSGANVLTF.

Of note for this clonotype: A read error is possible here, since a much larger clone lies one base away. The gene calls are TRBV3-1 and TRBJ1-1; no firm D call. The CDR3 runs to 13 residues. Per the germline V gene, CDR1 is LGHDT and CDR2 is YNNKEL (reference sequence). The CDR3 spells CANSSIRNTEAFF. For the CDR3, the DNA is TGTGCCAACAGCTCTATTAGGAACACTGAAGCTTTCTTT.

V usage is TRBV2 and J usage is TRBJ1-2; tentative D call: TRBD1 (5 bases). V lost 4 bases, J lost 5 bases, and 17 bases lay in between. Per germline, CDR1 SNHLY and CDR2 FYNNEI. The CDR3 length is 15 residues. CDR3 loop: CASSAGVREGYGYTF. In DNA form, the CDR3 reads TGTGCCAGCAGTGCGGGCGTCAGGGAGGGTTATGGCTACACCTTC.